This T cell receptor (beta chain) was captured in a study of blood T cell repertoires in COVID-19. Using immunoSEQ multiplex PCR, the repertoire was profiled, and TCRdb retains in-frame clones only, with some absent. Of about half a million clones listed, about nine tenths are singletons. The receptor comes from an older woman who had recovered from COVID-19. The sample was PBMCs or T cells enriched from blood (not recorded which).

The CDR3 coding sequence is TGTGCCAGCAGTGCGGACAGGGTTGTTAGTGAGCAGTTCTTC. Amino acid sequence: CASSADRVVSEQFF. V and J are TRBV2 and TRBJ2-1; 8 bases are shared with TRBD1. With 4 bases clipped from V and 9 bases from J, the junction kept 8 bases outside the gene matches. This CDR3 has 14 residues. Germline values: CDR1 SNHLY, CDR2 FYNNEI.